A selection of T cell receptor beta chains follows, all from one sample in a study of cytomegalovirus exposure and HLA in healthy donors. The assay was immunoSEQ multiplex PCR, and TCRdb's table has in-frame clones only and misses some. Of 150,000 or so clones listed, roughly 72% are singletons. The material sequenced was PBMCs. These receptors came from a man in his thirties or forties in good health and CMV-seronegative. Both conserved end residues are part of each CDR3. A D gene is named only where the DNA matches it firmly. Clone size is not always given. Where it is, it says once, few, many or a class for expanded clones.

d_call: NA
v_call: TRBV6-5
clone_size: NA
j_call: TRBJ2-4
cdr3_aa: CASSYSRDIAKNIQYF
cdr3_nt: TGTGCCAGCAGTTACTCGAGGGACATAGCCAAAAACATTCAGTACTTC

d_call: TRBD1
v_call: TRBV7-9
clone_size: NA
j_call: TRBJ2-6
cdr3_aa: CASSSDRAGANVLTF
cdr3_nt: TGTGCCAGCAGCTCTGACAGGGCCGGGGCCAACGTCCTGACTTTC

d_call: NA
v_call: TRBV19
clone_size: NA
j_call: TRBJ1-2
cdr3_aa: CASSEGEGYTF
cdr3_nt: TGTGCCAGTAGCGAGGGAGAAGGCTACACCTTC

d_call: NA
v_call: TRBV5-1
clone_size: NA
j_call: TRBJ2-1
cdr3_aa: CASSPPPGADEQFF
cdr3_nt: TGCGCCAGCAGTCCTCCCCCGGGAGCCGATGAGCAGTTCTTC

d_call: TRBD1
v_call: TRBV6-6
clone_size: NA
j_call: TRBJ1-1
cdr3_aa: CASSYSDRSAEAFF
cdr3_nt: TGTGCCAGCAGTTACTCGGACAGGAGCGCTGAAGCTTTCTTT

d_call: TRBD2
v_call: TRBV28
clone_size: NA
j_call: TRBJ2-3
cdr3_aa: CATKTSGYTDTQYF
cdr3_nt: TGTGCCACCAAGACTAGCGGTTACACAGATACGCAGTATTTT

d_call: TRBD1
v_call: TRBV11-3
clone_size: NA
j_call: TRBJ1-1
cdr3_aa: CASSQLVVHGTGVGAFF
cdr3_nt: TGTGCCAGCAGCCAATTAGTGGTACATGGGACAGGGGTTGGAGCTTTCTTT

d_call: TRBD1
v_call: TRBV5-1
clone_size: NA
j_call: TRBJ1-2
cdr3_aa: CASSLADRAYGYTF
cdr3_nt: TGCGCCAGCAGCTTGGCTGACAGGGCTTATGGCTACACCTTC

d_call: NA
v_call: TRBV9
clone_size: NA
j_call: TRBJ2-3
cdr3_aa: CASSQAGDTQYF
cdr3_nt: TGTGCCAGCAGCCAAGCAGGGGATACGCAGTATTTT

d_call: TRBD1
v_call: TRBV15
clone_size: NA
j_call: TRBJ1-4
cdr3_aa: CATSRGGQGDEKLFF
cdr3_nt: TGTGCCACCAGCAGAGGGGGACAGGGAGATGAAAAACTGTTTTTT

d_call: NA
v_call: TRBV13
clone_size: few
j_call: TRBJ1-1
cdr3_aa: CASSLVGQGFTEAFF
cdr3_nt: TGTGCCAGCAGCTTAGTGGGGCAGGGGTTCACTGAAGCTTTCTTT

d_call: TRBD1
v_call: TRBV6-1
clone_size: once
j_call: TRBJ1-2
cdr3_aa: CASSEHPTGGFYGYTF
cdr3_nt: TGTGCCAGCAGTGAACACCCGACAGGGGGTTTCTATGGCTACACCTTC

d_call: NA
v_call: TRBV29-1
clone_size: NA
j_call: TRBJ1-1
cdr3_aa: CSAGQKNTEAFF
cdr3_nt: TGCAGCGCCGGACAGAAGAACACTGAAGCTTTCTTT

d_call: NA
v_call: TRBV5-1
clone_size: NA
j_call: TRBJ1-1
cdr3_aa: CASSLAGQNTEAFF
cdr3_nt: TGCGCCAGCAGCTTGGCGGGACAGAACACTGAAGCTTTCTTT

d_call: TRBD1
v_call: TRBV28
clone_size: NA
j_call: TRBJ1-2
cdr3_aa: CASSLRGLSRGGYTF
cdr3_nt: TGTGCCAGCAGTTTGAGGGGGCTTTCGCGGGGTGGCTACACCTTC

d_call: TRBD2
v_call: TRBV9
clone_size: NA
j_call: TRBJ2-1
cdr3_aa: CASSVGLAGGYNEQFF
cdr3_nt: TGTGCCAGCAGCGTAGGACTAGCGGGGGGGTACAATGAGCAGTTCTTC

d_call: TRBD2
v_call: TRBV2
clone_size: NA
j_call: TRBJ2-2
cdr3_aa: CASSPGGANTGELFF
cdr3_nt: TGTGCCAGCAGTCCGGGAGGGGCGAACACCGGGGAGCTGTTTTTT

d_call: TRBD1
v_call: TRBV7-9
clone_size: NA
j_call: TRBJ2-1
cdr3_aa: CASSLDRGDEQFF
cdr3_nt: TGTGCCAGCAGCTTAGACAGGGGAGATGAGCAGTTCTTC

d_call: TRBD1
v_call: TRBV4-1
clone_size: NA
j_call: TRBJ2-7
cdr3_aa: CASSQGLQGASEQYF
cdr3_nt: TGCGCCAGCAGTCAAGGACTACAGGGGGCAAGCGAGCAGTACTTC

d_call: NA
v_call: TRBV28
clone_size: NA
j_call: TRBJ1-1
cdr3_aa: CASSRAGVTEAFF
cdr3_nt: TGTGCCAGCAGTCGTGCGGGAGTCACTGAAGCTTTCTTT

d_call: NA
v_call: TRBV9
clone_size: NA
j_call: TRBJ2-3
cdr3_aa: CASSVGSGSTDTQYF
cdr3_nt: TGTGCCAGCAGCGTAGGGAGCGGGAGCACAGATACGCAGTATTTT

d_call: TRBD2
v_call: TRBV5-5
clone_size: few
j_call: TRBJ2-1
cdr3_aa: CASSSGTSGGNEQFF
cdr3_nt: TGTGCCAGCAGCTCCGGGACTAGCGGGGGAAATGAGCAGTTCTTC

d_call: NA
v_call: TRBV5-1
clone_size: NA
j_call: TRBJ2-5
cdr3_aa: CASSLLQLQETQYF
cdr3_nt: TGCGCCAGCAGCTTGTTACAGCTACAAGAGACCCAGTACTTC

d_call: TRBD2
v_call: TRBV15
clone_size: NA
j_call: TRBJ2-5
cdr3_aa: CATTRLAGGQETQYF
cdr3_nt: TGTGCCACCACGAGACTAGCGGGGGGCCAAGAGACCCAGTACTTC

d_call: NA
v_call: TRBV7-9
clone_size: NA
j_call: TRBJ1-1
cdr3_aa: CASSDNRVDTEAFF
cdr3_nt: TGTGCCAGCAGCGACAACAGGGTAGACACTGAAGCTTTCTTT

d_call: NA
v_call: TRBV27
clone_size: NA
j_call: TRBJ2-1
cdr3_aa: CASSLSHSYNEQFF
cdr3_nt: TGTGCCAGCAGTCTATCCCACTCCTACAATGAGCAGTTCTTC

d_call: TRBD1
v_call: TRBV11-2
clone_size: NA
j_call: TRBJ2-1
cdr3_aa: CASSSGTGNNEQFF
cdr3_nt: TGTGCCAGCAGTTCCGGGACAGGAAACAATGAGCAGTTCTTC

d_call: NA
v_call: TRBV15
clone_size: NA
j_call: TRBJ1-1
cdr3_aa: CATSREGGKGTEAFF
cdr3_nt: TGTGCCACCAGCAGAGAGGGAGGGAAGGGCACTGAAGCTTTCTTT

d_call: NA
v_call: TRBV19
clone_size: NA
j_call: TRBJ1-1
cdr3_aa: CASSIYAGLDTEAFF
cdr3_nt: TGTGCCAGTAGTATCTATGCAGGATTGGACACTGAAGCTTTCTTT

d_call: NA
v_call: TRBV28
clone_size: NA
j_call: TRBJ2-5
cdr3_aa: CASRHRVGRGVETQYF
cdr3_nt: TGTGCCAGCAGACACAGGGTTGGGAGGGGAGTAGAGACCCAGTACTTC

d_call: NA
v_call: TRBV2
clone_size: few
j_call: TRBJ1-4
cdr3_aa: CASSEDNMEFGQKLFF
cdr3_nt: TGTGCCAGCAGTGAGGATAACATGGAGTTCGGTCAAAAACTGTTTTTT

d_call: TRBD1
v_call: TRBV7-2
clone_size: few
j_call: TRBJ2-5
cdr3_aa: CASSLGTERTQYF
cdr3_nt: TGTGCCAGCAGCCTAGGGACAGAAAGGACCCAGTACTTC

d_call: TRBD1
v_call: TRBV6-1
clone_size: NA
j_call: TRBJ1-1
cdr3_aa: CASSGTGLWAFF
cdr3_nt: TGTGCCAGCAGTGGGACAGGGTTATGGGCTTTCTTT

d_call: TRBD2
v_call: TRBV13
clone_size: NA
j_call: TRBJ2-1
cdr3_aa: CASSLGFGGGADEQFF
cdr3_nt: TGTGCCAGCAGCTTAGGATTCGGGGGGGGAGCGGATGAGCAGTTCTTC

d_call: NA
v_call: TRBV19
clone_size: NA
j_call: TRBJ2-7
cdr3_aa: CASNLGQGPYEQYF
cdr3_nt: TGTGCCAGTAACTTGGGACAAGGACCTTACGAGCAGTACTTC

d_call: TRBD1
v_call: TRBV7-2
clone_size: NA
j_call: TRBJ1-5
cdr3_aa: CASSLGQGEEQPQHF
cdr3_nt: TGTGCCAGCAGCTTGGGACAGGGGGAAGAACAGCCCCAGCATTTT

d_call: TRBD1
v_call: TRBV19
clone_size: NA
j_call: TRBJ1-6
cdr3_aa: CASRVQGENSPLHF
cdr3_nt: TGTGCCAGTAGGGTACAGGGGGAGAATTCACCCCTCCACTTT

d_call: NA
v_call: TRBV5-1
clone_size: few
j_call: TRBJ2-7
cdr3_aa: CASSLARSYEQYF
cdr3_nt: TGCGCCAGCAGCTTGGCCCGCTCCTACGAGCAGTACTTC

d_call: TRBD2
v_call: TRBV5-1
clone_size: NA
j_call: TRBJ2-7
cdr3_aa: CASSRTGTSGVPWYF
cdr3_nt: TGCGCCAGCAGCCGGACCGGGACTAGCGGGGTCCCCTGGTACTTC

d_call: NA
v_call: TRBV30
clone_size: few
j_call: TRBJ2-3
cdr3_aa: CAWSSKTEYTDTQYF
cdr3_nt: TGTGCCTGGAGTTCTAAGACAGAATACACAGATACGCAGTATTTT

d_call: NA
v_call: TRBV25-1
clone_size: NA
j_call: TRBJ1-4
cdr3_aa: CASSEYKGARANEKLFF
cdr3_nt: TGTGCCAGCAGTGAATATAAAGGGGCCCGGGCTAATGAAAAACTGTTTTTT

d_call: NA
v_call: TRBV18
clone_size: NA
j_call: TRBJ1-1
cdr3_aa: CASSPTGKGTTEAFF
cdr3_nt: TGTGCCAGCTCACCTACCGGGAAGGGAACCACTGAAGCTTTCTTT

d_call: NA
v_call: TRBV4-2
clone_size: few
j_call: TRBJ2-1
cdr3_aa: CASSQVPTGISYNEQFF
cdr3_nt: TGTGCCAGCAGCCAAGTCCCGACAGGTATCTCCTACAATGAGCAGTTCTTC

d_call: TRBD1
v_call: TRBV5-1
clone_size: few
j_call: TRBJ1-1
cdr3_aa: CASSLAPGQGAEAFF
cdr3_nt: TGCGCCAGCAGCTTGGCCCCGGGACAGGGCGCTGAAGCTTTCTTT

d_call: NA
v_call: TRBV19
clone_size: NA
j_call: TRBJ1-2
cdr3_aa: CASSAGLLYGYTF
cdr3_nt: TGTGCCAGTAGCGCTGGGCTTCTCTATGGCTACACCTTC

d_call: NA
v_call: TRBV7-2
clone_size: NA
j_call: TRBJ1-1
cdr3_aa: CASSLAWGGNTEAFF
cdr3_nt: TGTGCCAGCAGCTTAGCGTGGGGAGGGAACACTGAAGCTTTCTTT

d_call: NA
v_call: TRBV7-9
clone_size: NA
j_call: TRBJ1-1
cdr3_aa: CASSLAAQDPEAFF
cdr3_nt: TGTGCCAGCAGCTTAGCCGCACAGGACCCTGAAGCTTTCTTT

d_call: NA
v_call: TRBV28
clone_size: NA
j_call: TRBJ1-1
cdr3_aa: CASSAGGGGAFF
cdr3_nt: TGTGCCAGCAGTGCGGGGGGAGGGGGAGCTTTCTTT

d_call: TRBD2
v_call: TRBV4-2
clone_size: NA
j_call: TRBJ2-3
cdr3_aa: CASSQDQRGGPTQYF
cdr3_nt: TGTGCCAGCAGCCAAGATCAGCGGGGGGGCCCTACGCAGTATTTT

d_call: TRBD1
v_call: TRBV28
clone_size: few
j_call: TRBJ1-2
cdr3_aa: CASTGTGADYYGYTF
cdr3_nt: TGTGCCAGCACCGGAACAGGGGCCGATTACTATGGCTACACCTTC

d_call: NA
v_call: TRBV28
clone_size: once
j_call: TRBJ2-7
cdr3_aa: CASSFPPGSYEQYF
cdr3_nt: TGTGCCAGCAGTTTTCCCCCGGGGAGCTACGAGCAGTACTTC

d_call: NA
v_call: TRBV29-1
clone_size: NA
j_call: TRBJ2-7
cdr3_aa: CSVSGHYYEQYF
cdr3_nt: TGCAGCGTTTCGGGACATTACTACGAGCAGTACTTC

d_call: TRBD2
v_call: TRBV6-6
clone_size: few
j_call: TRBJ2-3
cdr3_aa: CASSQGLAAQYF
cdr3_nt: TGTGCCAGCAGTCAAGGACTAGCGGCGCAGTATTTT

d_call: TRBD1
v_call: TRBV28
clone_size: NA
j_call: TRBJ2-1
cdr3_aa: CASSGTGGYNEQFF
cdr3_nt: TGTGCCAGCAGCGGGACAGGTGGGTACAATGAGCAGTTCTTC